Given below is one T cell receptor (beta chain) in context. Its antigen is unidentified. The data were produced by immunoSEQ multiplex PCR, yet TCRdb's version contains in-frame clones alone and is incomplete. This sample has under 200,000 clones, with 96% found just once. This specimen belongs to a study of cytomegalovirus exposure and HLA in healthy donors. General observations from the study: The finding came from a later analysis; first-cohort TCR clusters tended to co-occur in the 95 to 150 validation repertoires. Confirmation in vitro established that a few CMV-associated chains were specific for CMV antigens. Per published reports, the classifier diagnosed cytomegalovirus status with high specificity and sensitivity.

From the 120-subject validation cohort, which was separate from the roughly 620-subject first cohort, the donors were drawn. V was trimmed by 7 bases and J by 4 bases, leaving 14 bases between them. This CDR3 contains 14 residues. Per germline, CDR1 LNHDA and CDR2 SQIVND (reference sequence). The chain links TRBV19 to TRBJ1-5; D gene unclear. The sample comprised PBMCs. The clonotype originates from a woman younger than 30 in good health and CMV-seronegative. The CDR3 nucleotides are TGTGCCAGTATGAAGCACGAGGGAAATCAGCCCCAGCATTTT. Translated: CASMKHEGNQPQHF.